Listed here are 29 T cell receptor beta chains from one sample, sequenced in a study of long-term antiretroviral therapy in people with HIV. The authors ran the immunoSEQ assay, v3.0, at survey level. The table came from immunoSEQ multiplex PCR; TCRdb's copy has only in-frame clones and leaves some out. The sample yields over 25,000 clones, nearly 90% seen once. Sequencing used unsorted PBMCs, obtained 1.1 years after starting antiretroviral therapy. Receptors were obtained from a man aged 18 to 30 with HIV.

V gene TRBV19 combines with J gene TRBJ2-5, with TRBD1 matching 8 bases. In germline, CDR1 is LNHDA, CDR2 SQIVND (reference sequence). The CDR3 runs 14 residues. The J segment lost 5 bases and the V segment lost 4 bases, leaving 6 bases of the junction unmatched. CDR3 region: CASSTNRGFETQYF. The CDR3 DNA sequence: TGTGCCAGTAGTACGAACAGGGGGTTCGAGACCCAGTACTTC.

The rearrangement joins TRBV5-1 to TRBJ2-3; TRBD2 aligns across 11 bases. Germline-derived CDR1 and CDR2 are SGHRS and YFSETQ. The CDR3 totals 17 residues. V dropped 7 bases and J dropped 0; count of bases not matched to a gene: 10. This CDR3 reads CASFSGGAVFSTDTQYF. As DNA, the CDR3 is TGCGCCAGCTTTAGCGGGGGGGCCGTATTTAGCACAGATACGCAGTATTTT.

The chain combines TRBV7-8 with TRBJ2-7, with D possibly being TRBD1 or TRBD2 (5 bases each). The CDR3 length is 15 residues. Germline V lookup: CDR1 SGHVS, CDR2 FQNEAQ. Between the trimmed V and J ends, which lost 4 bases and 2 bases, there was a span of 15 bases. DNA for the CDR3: TGTGCCAGCAGCTCCCAGGCCCGGGGCGCCTACGAGCAGTACTTC. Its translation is CASSSQARGAYEQYF.

CDR3 sequence reads: CASSPRGERITDTQYF. CDR3 sequence (DNA): TGTGCCAGCTCCCCGAGGGGGGAGAGGATCACAGATACGCAGTATTTT. The V call is TRBV18, the J call TRBJ2-3, with D possibly being TRBD1 or TRBD2 (6 bases each). The CDR3 extends over 16 amino acids. CDR1 and CDR2 (germline): KGHSH, LQKENI. Trimming stripped 6 bases from V and 2 bases from J, with 18 bases between.

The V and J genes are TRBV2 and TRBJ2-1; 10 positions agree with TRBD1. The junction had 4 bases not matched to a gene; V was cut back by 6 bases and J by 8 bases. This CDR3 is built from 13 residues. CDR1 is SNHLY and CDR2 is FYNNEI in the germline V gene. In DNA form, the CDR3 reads TGTGCCAGCAGGGGGGGACAGGGGTATGAGCAGTTCTTC. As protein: CASRGGQGYEQFF. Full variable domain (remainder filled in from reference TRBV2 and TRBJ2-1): EPEVTQTPSHQVTQMGQEVILRCVPISNHLYFYWYRQILGQKVEFLVSFYNNEISEKSEIFDDQFSVERPDGSNFTLKIRSTKLEDSAMYFCASRGGQGYEQFFGPGTRLTVL.

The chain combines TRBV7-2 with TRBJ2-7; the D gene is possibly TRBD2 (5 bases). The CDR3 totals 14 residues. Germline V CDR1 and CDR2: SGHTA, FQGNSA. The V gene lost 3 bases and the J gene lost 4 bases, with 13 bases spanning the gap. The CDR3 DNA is TGTGCCAGCAGCTTGTTCCGGGGTCCATACGAGCAGTACTTC. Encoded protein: CASSLFRGPYEQYF.

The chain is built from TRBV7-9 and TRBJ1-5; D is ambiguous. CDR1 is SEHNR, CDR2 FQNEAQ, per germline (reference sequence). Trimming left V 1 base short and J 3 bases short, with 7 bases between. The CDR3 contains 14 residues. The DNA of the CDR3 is TGTGCCAGCAGCTTAGGTCAGATCAATCAGCCCCAGCATTTT. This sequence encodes CASSLGQINQPQHF.

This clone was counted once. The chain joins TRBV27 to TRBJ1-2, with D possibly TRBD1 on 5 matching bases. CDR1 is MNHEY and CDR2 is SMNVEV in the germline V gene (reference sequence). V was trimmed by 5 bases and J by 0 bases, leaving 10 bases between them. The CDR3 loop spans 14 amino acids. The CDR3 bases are TGTGCCAGCAGTGCGACAGCGGCTAACTATGGCTACACCTTC. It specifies CASSATAANYGYTF.

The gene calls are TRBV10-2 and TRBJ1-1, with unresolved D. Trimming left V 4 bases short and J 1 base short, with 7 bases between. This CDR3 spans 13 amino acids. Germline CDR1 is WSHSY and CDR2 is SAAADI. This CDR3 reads CASSAQENTEAFF. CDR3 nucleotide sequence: TGCGCCAGCAGTGCTCAGGAGAACACTGAAGCTTTCTTT.

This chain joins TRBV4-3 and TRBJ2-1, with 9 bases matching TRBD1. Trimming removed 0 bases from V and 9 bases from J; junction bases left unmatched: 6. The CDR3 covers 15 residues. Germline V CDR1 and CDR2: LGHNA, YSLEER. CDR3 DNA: TGCGCCAGCAGCCAAGATTGGACAGGGGATACTGAGCAGTTCTTC. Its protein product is CASSQDWTGDTEQFF.

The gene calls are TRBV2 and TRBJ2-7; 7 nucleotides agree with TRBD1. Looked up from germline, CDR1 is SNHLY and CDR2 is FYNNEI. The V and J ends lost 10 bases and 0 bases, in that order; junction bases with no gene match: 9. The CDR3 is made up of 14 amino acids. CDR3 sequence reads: CATRTGDNSYEQYF. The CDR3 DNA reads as TGTGCCACCCGTACAGGGGACAACTCCTACGAGCAGTACTTC.

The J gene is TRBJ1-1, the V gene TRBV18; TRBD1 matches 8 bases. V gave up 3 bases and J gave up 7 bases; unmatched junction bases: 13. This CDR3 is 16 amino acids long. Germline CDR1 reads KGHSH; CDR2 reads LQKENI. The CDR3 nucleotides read TGTGCCAGCTCACCCAGGGGACAGGTCCGGGATGATGAAGCTTTCTTT. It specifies CASSPRGQVRDDEAFF.

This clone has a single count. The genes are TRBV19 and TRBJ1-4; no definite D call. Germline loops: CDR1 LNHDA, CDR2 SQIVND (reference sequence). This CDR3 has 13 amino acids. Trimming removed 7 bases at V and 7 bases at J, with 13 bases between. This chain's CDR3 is CASTIGRSEKLFF. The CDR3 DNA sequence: TGTGCCAGTACCATCGGGCGCAGTGAAAAACTGTTTTTT. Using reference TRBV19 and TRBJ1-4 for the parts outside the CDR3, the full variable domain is DGGITQSPKYLFRKEGQNVTLSCEQNLNHDAMYWYRQDPGQGLRLIYYSQIVNDFQKGDIAEGYSVSREKKESFPLTVTSAQKNPTAFYLCASTIGRSEKLFFGSGTQLSVL.

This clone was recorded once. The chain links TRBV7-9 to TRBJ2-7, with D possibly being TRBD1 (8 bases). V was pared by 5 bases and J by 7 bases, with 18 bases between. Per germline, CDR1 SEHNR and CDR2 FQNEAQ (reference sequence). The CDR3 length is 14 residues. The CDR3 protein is CASSRGDRFWEQYF. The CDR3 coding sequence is TGTGCCAGCAGCCGGGGGGACAGGTTTTGGGAGCAGTACTTC.

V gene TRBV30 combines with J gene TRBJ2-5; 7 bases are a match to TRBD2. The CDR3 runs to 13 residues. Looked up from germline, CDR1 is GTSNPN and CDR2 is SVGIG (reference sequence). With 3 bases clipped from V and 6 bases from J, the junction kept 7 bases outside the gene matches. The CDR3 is CAWRRAGTKTQYF. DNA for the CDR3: TGTGCCTGGAGAAGGGCAGGGACTAAGACCCAGTACTTC. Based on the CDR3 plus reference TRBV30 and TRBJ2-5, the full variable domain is SQTIHQWPATLVQPVGSPLSLECTVEGTSNPNLYWYRQAAGRGLQLLFYSVGIGQISSEVPQNLSASRPQDRQFILSSKKLLLSDSGFYLCAWRRAGTKTQYFGPGTRLLVL.

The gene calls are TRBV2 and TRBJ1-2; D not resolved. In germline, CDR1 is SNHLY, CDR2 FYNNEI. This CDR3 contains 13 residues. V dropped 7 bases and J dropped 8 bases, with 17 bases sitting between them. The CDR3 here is CASTRKPPSGYTF. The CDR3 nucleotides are TGTGCCAGCACCCGAAAGCCGCCTTCGGGCTACACCTTC. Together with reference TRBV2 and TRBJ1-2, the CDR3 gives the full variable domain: EPEVTQTPSHQVTQMGQEVILRCVPISNHLYFYWYRQILGQKVEFLVSFYNNEISEKSEIFDDQFSVERPDGSNFTLKIRSTKLEDSAMYFCASTRKPPSGYTFGSGTRLTVV.

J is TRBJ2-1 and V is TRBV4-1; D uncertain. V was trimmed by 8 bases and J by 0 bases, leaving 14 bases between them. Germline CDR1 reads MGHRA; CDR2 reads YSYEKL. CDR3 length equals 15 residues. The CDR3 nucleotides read TGCGCCAGCGCCCTAAAGGATAGCTCCTACAATGAGCAGTTCTTC. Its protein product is CASALKDSSYNEQFF.

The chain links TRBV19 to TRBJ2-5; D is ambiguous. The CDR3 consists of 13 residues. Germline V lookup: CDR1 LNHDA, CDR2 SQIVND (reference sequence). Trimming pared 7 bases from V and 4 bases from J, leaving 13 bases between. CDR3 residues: CASIPRVVETQYF. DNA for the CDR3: TGTGCCAGTATTCCCCGAGTTGTAGAGACCCAGTACTTC.

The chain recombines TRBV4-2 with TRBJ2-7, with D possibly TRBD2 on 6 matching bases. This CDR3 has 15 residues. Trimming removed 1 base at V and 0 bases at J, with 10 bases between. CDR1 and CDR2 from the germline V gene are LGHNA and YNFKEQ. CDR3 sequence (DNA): TGTGCCAGCAGCCAAGGAAATAGCGGCTCCTACGAGCAGTACTTC. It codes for CASSQGNSGSYEQYF.

As DNA, the CDR3 is TGTGCCAGCAGTCGGGGAGGGGCCCAGCATTTT. Protein sequence: CASSRGGAQHF. The rearrangement joins TRBV28 to TRBJ1-5; D is perhaps TRBD1 (5 bases). Trimming cost V 5 bases and J 11 bases, with 10 bases left between them. CDR3 length: 11 amino acids. The germline V gene has CDR1 MDHEN and CDR2 SYDVKM.

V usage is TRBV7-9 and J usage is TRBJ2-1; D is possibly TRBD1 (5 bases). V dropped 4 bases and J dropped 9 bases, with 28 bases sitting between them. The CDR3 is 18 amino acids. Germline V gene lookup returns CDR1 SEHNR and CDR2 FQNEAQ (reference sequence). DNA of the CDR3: TGTGCCAGCAGCTCAACTCTGTACACCCGGGCCCTAAGGGGTGAGCAGTTCTTC. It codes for CASSSTLYTRALRGEQFF.

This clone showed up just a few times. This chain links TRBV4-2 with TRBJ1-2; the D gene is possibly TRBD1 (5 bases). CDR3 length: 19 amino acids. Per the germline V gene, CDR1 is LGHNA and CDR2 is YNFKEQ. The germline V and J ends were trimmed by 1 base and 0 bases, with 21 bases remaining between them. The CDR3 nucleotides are TGTGCCAGCAGCCAAGTTTTGGGAAAGGGGACGGGAGCTAACTATGGCTACACCTTC. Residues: CASSQVLGKGTGANYGYTF.

CDR3 sequence reads: CASSLAGTVYQETQYF. CDR3 coding DNA: TGTGCCAGCAGCTTAGCCGGGACAGTTTACCAAGAGACCCAGTACTTC. This chain uses TRBV7-6 with TRBJ2-5; 7 positions match TRBD1. The V gene end was trimmed by 0 bases and the J gene end by 0 bases; junction bases not matched to a gene: 4. This CDR3 has 16 amino acids. Germline CDR1 and CDR2: SGHVS and FNYEAQ.

The CDR3: CASSPIFTAGEPYEQYF. In DNA, the CDR3 is TGCGCCAGCAGCCCCATCTTCACGGCGGGAGAACCCTACGAGCAGTACTTC. The rearrangement uses TRBV4-1 and TRBJ2-7; TRBD2 matches at 7 bases. Germline assignment: CDR1 MGHRA and CDR2 YSYEKL. The V and J ends lost 4 bases and 2 bases, in that order; junction bases with no gene match: 14. The CDR3 covers 17 residues.

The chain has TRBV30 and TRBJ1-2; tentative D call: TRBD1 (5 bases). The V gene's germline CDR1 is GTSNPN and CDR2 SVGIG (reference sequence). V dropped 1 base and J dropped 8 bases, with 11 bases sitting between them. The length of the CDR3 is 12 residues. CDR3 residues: CAWSAIGVGYTF. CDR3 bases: TGTGCCTGGAGTGCTATAGGGGTCGGCTACACCTTC.

CDR3 sequence: CASKDRQVPRPQHF. The CDR3 bases are TGTGCCAGCAAAGACCGACAGGTGCCCCGGCCCCAGCATTTT. The chain has TRBV28 and TRBJ1-5, with a tentative D call TRBD1 (6 bases). CDR1 is MDHEN and CDR2 is SYDVKM in the germline V gene. V was shortened by 7 bases and J by 9 bases, with 19 bases between the two germline ends. The CDR3 covers 14 residues.

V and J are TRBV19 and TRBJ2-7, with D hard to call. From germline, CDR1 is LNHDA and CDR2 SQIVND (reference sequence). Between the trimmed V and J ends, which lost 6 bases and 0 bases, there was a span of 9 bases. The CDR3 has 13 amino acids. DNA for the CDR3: TGTGCCAGTAGCATCGGTATCTCCTACGAGCAGTACTTC. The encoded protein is CASSIGISYEQYF. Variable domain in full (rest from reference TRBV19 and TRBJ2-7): DGGITQSPKYLFRKEGQNVTLSCEQNLNHDAMYWYRQDPGQGLRLIYYSQIVNDFQKGDIAEGYSVSREKKESFPLTVTSAQKNPTAFYLCASSIGISYEQYFGPGTRLTVT.

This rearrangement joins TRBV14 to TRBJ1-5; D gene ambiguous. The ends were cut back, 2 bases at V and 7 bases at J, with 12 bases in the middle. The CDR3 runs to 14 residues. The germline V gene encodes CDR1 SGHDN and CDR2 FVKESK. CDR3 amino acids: CASSQSASGQPQHF. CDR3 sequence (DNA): TGTGCCAGCAGCCAATCGGCCTCGGGCCAGCCCCAGCATTTT.

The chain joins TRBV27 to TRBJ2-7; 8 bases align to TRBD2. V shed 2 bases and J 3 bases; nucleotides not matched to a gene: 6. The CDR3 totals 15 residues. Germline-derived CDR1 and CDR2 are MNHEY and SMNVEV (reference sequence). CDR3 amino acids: CASSLGVGGVYEQYF. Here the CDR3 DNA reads TGTGCCAGCAGTTTAGGGGTCGGGGGGGTCTACGAGCAGTACTTC.